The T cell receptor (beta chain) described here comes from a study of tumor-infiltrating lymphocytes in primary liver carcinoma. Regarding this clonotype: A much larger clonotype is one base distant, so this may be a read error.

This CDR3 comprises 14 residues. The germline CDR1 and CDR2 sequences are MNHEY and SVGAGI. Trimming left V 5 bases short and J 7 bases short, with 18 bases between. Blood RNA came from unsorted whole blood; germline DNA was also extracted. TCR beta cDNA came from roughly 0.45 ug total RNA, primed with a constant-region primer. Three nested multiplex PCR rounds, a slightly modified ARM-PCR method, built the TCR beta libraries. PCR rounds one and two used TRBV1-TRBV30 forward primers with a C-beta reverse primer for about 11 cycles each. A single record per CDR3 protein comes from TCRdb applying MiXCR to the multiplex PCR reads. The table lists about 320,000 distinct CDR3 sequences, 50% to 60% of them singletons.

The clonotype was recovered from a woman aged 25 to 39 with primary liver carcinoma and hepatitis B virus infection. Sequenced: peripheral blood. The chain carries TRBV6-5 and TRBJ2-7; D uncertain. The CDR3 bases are TGTGCCAGCAGTACGAAGACCTTCTCTCGGGAGCAGTACTTC. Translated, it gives CASSTKTFSREQYF.